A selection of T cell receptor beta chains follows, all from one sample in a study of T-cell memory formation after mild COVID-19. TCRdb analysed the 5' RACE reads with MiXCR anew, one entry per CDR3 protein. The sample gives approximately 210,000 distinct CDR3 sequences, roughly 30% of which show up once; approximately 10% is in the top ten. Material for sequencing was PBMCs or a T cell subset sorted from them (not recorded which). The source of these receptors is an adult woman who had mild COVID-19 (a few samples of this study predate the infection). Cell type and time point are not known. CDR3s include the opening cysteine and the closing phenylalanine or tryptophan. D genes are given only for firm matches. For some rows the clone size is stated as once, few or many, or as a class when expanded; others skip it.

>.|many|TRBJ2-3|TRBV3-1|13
CASSQGGTDTQYF
TGTGCCAGCAGCCAAGGGGGGACAGATACGCAGTATTTT
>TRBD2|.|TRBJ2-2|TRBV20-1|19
CSARDVEGLAGENTGELFF
TGCAGTGCTAGAGATGTGGAGGGACTAGCGGGGGAGAACACCGGGGAGCTGTTTTTT
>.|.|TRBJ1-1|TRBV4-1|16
CASSQEGSGLNTEAFF
TGCGCCAGCAGCCAAGAAGGATCGGGGTTGAACACTGAAGCTTTCTTT
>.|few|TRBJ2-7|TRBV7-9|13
CASSLYQGGEQYF
TGTGCCAGCAGCTTATACCAGGGCGGCGAGCAGTACTTC
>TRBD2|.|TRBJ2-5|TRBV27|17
CASSPWGLAGWGETQYF
TGTGCCAGCAGCCCCTGGGGACTAGCGGGATGGGGGGAGACCCAGTACTTC
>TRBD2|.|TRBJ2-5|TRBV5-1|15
CASSSGTSGQETQYF
TGCGCCAGCAGCTCAGGGACTAGCGGACAAGAGACCCAGTACTTC
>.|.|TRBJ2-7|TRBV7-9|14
CASSPRADTYEQYF
TGTGCCAGCAGCCCACGCGCGGACACCTACGAGCAGTACTTC
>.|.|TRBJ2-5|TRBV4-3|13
CASSQGPQETQYF
TGCGCCAGCAGCCAGGGGCCACAAGAGACCCAGTACTTC
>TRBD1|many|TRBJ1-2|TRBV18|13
CASSPGQGHGYTF
TGTGCCAGCTCGCCAGGACAGGGGCATGGCTACACCTTC
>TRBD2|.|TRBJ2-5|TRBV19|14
CASSLAGAAETQYF
TGTGCCAGTAGCCTAGCGGGGGCCGCGGAGACCCAGTACTTC
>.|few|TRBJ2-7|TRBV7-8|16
CASSLIPGGQPYEQYF
TGTGCCAGCAGCCTCATCCCCGGCGGACAGCCCTACGAGCAGTACTTC
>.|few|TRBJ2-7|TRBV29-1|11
CSGIVGYQQYF
TGCAGCGGGATAGTGGGGTACCAGCAGTACTTC
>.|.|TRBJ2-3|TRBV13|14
CASSLGGPPSTQYF
TGTGCCAGCAGCTTAGGGGGGCCCCCAAGTACGCAGTATTTT
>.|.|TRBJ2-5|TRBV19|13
CASSISFGETQYF
TGTGCCAGTAGTATCTCCTTCGGGGAGACCCAGTACTTC
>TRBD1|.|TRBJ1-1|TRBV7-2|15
CASSGWTGRGTEAFF
TGTGCCAGCAGCGGCTGGACAGGGAGAGGGACTGAAGCTTTCTTT
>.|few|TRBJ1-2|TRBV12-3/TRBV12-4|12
CASSFTDYGYTF
TGTGCCAGCAGTTTCACCGACTATGGCTACACCTTC
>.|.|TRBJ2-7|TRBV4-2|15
CASSQVDKASYEQYF
TGTGCCAGCAGCCAAGTGGACAAAGCCTCCTACGAGCAGTACTTC
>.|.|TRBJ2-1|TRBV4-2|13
CASSHPKHNEQFF
TGTGCCAGCAGCCACCCTAAGCACAATGAGCAGTTCTTC
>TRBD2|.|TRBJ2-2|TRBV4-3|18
CASSQVRGAGGPAGELFF
TGCGCCAGCAGCCAAGTTAGGGGAGCGGGAGGGCCGGCCGGGGAGCTGTTTTTT
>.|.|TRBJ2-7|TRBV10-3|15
CAISPGATESYEQYF
TGTGCCATCAGCCCCGGGGCTACAGAATCCTACGAGCAGTACTTC
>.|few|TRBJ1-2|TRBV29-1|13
CSVEGGQYYGYTF
TGCAGCGTTGAAGGAGGACAGTACTATGGCTACACCTTC
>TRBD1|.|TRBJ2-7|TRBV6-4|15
CADRGQGSGSYEQYF
TGTGCCGACCGAGGACAGGGATCGGGCTCCTACGAGCAGTACTTC
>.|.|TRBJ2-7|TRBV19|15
CASSPVDSSSYEQYF
TGTGCCAGTAGTCCCGTGGACTCTTCTTCCTACGAGCAGTACTTC
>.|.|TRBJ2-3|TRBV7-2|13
CASSLGSMNTQYF
TGTGCCAGCAGCTTAGGGTCGATGAATACGCAGTATTTT
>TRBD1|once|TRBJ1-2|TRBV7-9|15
CASSGSGQMAYGYTF
TGTGCCAGCAGCGGATCGGGACAGATGGCCTATGGCTACACCTTC
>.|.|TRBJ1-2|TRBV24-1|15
CAISGRGANDYGYTF
TGTGCCATCAGTGGCAGGGGAGCGAATGACTATGGCTACACCTTC
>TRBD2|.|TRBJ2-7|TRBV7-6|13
CASSFSGSGEQYF
TGTGCCAGCAGCTTTAGCGGGAGTGGCGAGCAGTACTTC
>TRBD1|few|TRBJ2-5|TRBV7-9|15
CASSSTGGFEETQYF
TGTGCCAGCAGCTCGACAGGGGGCTTTGAGGAGACCCAGTACTTC
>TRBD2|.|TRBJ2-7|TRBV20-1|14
CSALGERGPYEQYF
TGCAGTGCGCTTGGGGAGCGGGGGCCCTACGAGCAGTACTTC
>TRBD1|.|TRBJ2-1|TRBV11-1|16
CASSLAGTGGLYEQFF
TGTGCCAGCAGCTTAGCCGGGACAGGGGGGTTGTATGAGCAGTTCTTC
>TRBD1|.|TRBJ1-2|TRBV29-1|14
CSVGPGGSDYGYTF
TGCAGCGTCGGCCCAGGGGGCTCGGACTATGGCTACACCTTC